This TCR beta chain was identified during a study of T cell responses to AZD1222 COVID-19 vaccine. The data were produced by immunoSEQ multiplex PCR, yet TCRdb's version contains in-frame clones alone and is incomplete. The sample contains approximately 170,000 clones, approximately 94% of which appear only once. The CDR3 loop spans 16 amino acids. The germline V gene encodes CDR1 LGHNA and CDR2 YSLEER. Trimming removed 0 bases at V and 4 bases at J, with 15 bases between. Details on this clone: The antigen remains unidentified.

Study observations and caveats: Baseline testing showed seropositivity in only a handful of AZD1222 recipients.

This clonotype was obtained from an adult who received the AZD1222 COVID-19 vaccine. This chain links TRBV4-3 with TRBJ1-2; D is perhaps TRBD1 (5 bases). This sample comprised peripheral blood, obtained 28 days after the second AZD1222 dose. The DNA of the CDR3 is TGCGCCAGCAGCCAAGAGTTTCCGGGACTATTCTATGGCTACACCTTC. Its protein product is CASSQEFPGLFYGYTF.